Below, one TCR beta chain is given with its context. No antigen is known for it. The ends lost 2 bases at V and 4 bases at J; junction bases unmatched: 11. Looked up from germline, CDR1 is SGHVS and CDR2 is FQNEAQ. The length of the CDR3 is 17 residues. The assay was immunoSEQ multiplex PCR, and TCRdb's table has in-frame clones only and misses some. The table shows around 140,000 clones, with 90% to 95% occurring only once. This entry comes from a study of T cell responses to AZD1222 COVID-19 vaccine. Notes on the study in general: It was only after the peak T cell response that any repertoires were sampled. The donor group comprised mostly white British people and more females; the analysis possibly underestimated clonal diversity. Baseline seropositives among AZD1222 recipients totaled only 5 to 7. Spike-wide vaccine-associated CD4 TCRs dominated at 160-218 and 743-854.

The rearrangement links TRBV7-8 to TRBJ1-3; TRBD1 agrees at 7 bases. The source of this sequence is an adult who had recovered from COVID-19. The source was peripheral blood, collected after recovery from COVID-19. CDR3 DNA: TGTGCCAGCAGCTTAAATCCCGACAGGGTCATCGGAAACACCATATATTTT. It yields the protein CASSLNPDRVIGNTIYF.